This T cell receptor beta chain was captured by sequencing in a study of blood T cell repertoires in COVID-19. On the study more broadly: Samples of COVID-19 (acute and convalescent) were obtained from the United States, Italy and Spain. T cells, B-cell-depleted T cells, or PBMCs provided the cDNA or gDNA that served as material.

Study processing details: Estimated nucleated cell counts came from reference gene primer amplification. Sequencing used immunoSEQ multiplex PCR; TCRdb keeps in-frame clones, though not all of them. The V and J calls and clone size were taken over from that table, and D and trimming were inferred from the DNA. Seen here are over 250,000 clones, around 87% observed once, and the top ten hold approximately 2.3%. The sequenced material came from peripheral blood. This sequence was found in a woman aged 50 to 65 with acute or convalescent COVID-19.

The CDR3 DNA sequence: TGTGCCAGTAGTATCCCTGGAGGCGACACTGAAGCTTTCTTT. Amino acids: CASSIPGGDTEAFF. The chain joins TRBV19 to TRBJ1-1, with D hard to call. The V end lost 3 bases, the J end lost 3 bases, and 11 bases lay between the germline ends. The CDR3 runs 14 residues. Germline loops: CDR1 LNHDA, CDR2 SQIVND (reference sequence).